These T cell receptor beta chains were read from a single sample in a study of T cells after yellow fever vaccination. TCRdb fed the 5' RACE reads into MiXCR, producing one record per CDR3 protein. The sample includes a few hundred thousand distinct CDR3 sequences, about 19% seen only once; the top ten take roughly an eighth. Sequencing used PBMCs, obtained 15 days after the yellow fever booster vaccination. Every receptor here comes from a man younger than 40 who received the YFV17D yellow fever vaccine. The CDR3 runs from the conserved cysteine through the conserved F or W. D genes are given only for firm matches. The listing skips clone size in some rows; elsewhere it reads once, few, many or a size class.

J gene: TRBJ2-7; clone size: many; V gene: TRBV3-1; CDR3 length: 15; D gene: TRBD2; CDR3 protein: CASSPGLAGVYEQYF; CDR3 DNA: TGTGCCAGCAGTCCCGGACTAGCGGGAGTATACGAGCAGTACTTC
J gene: TRBJ2-1; clone size: .; V gene: TRBV7-9; CDR3 length: 12; D gene: .; CDR3 protein: CASRLGYNEQFF; CDR3 DNA: TGTGCCAGCAGGCTCGGGTACAATGAGCAGTTCTTC
J gene: TRBJ2-1; clone size: few; V gene: TRBV5-1; CDR3 length: 15; D gene: TRBD2; CDR3 protein: CASSRPGLAQNEQFF; CDR3 DNA: TGCGCCAGCAGCCGACCGGGACTAGCGCAAAATGAGCAGTTCTTC
J gene: TRBJ2-7; clone size: few; V gene: TRBV4-2; CDR3 length: 15; D gene: TRBD2; CDR3 protein: CASSQDLSGRTEQYF; CDR3 DNA: TGTGCCAGCAGCCAAGATCTCAGCGGGAGAACCGAGCAGTACTTC
J gene: TRBJ2-5; clone size: .; V gene: TRBV5-1; CDR3 length: 16; D gene: TRBD2; CDR3 protein: CASSLGAGVNQETQYF; CDR3 DNA: TGCGCCAGCAGCTTGGGAGCGGGAGTCAACCAAGAGACCCAGTACTTC
J gene: TRBJ2-7; clone size: few; V gene: TRBV20-1; CDR3 length: 13; D gene: .; CDR3 protein: CSAASTDPYEQYF; CDR3 DNA: TGCAGTGCTGCTTCCACGGACCCCTACGAGCAGTACTTC
J gene: TRBJ2-7; clone size: few; V gene: TRBV5-1; CDR3 length: 16; D gene: .; CDR3 protein: CASSGTLGIVSYEQYF; CDR3 DNA: TGCGCCAGCAGCGGGACTCTAGGAATTGTGTCCTACGAGCAGTACTTC
J gene: TRBJ1-1; clone size: few; V gene: TRBV7-8; CDR3 length: 16; D gene: .; CDR3 protein: CASSLAYGGAGTEAFF; CDR3 DNA: TGTGCCAGCAGCTTAGCGTATGGGGGCGCGGGGACTGAAGCTTTCTTT
J gene: TRBJ2-7; clone size: few; V gene: TRBV6-5; CDR3 length: 11; D gene: .; CDR3 protein: CATKGVYEQYF; CDR3 DNA: TGTGCCACCAAGGGTGTATACGAGCAGTACTTC
J gene: TRBJ2-5; clone size: .; V gene: TRBV7-9; CDR3 length: 16; D gene: .; CDR3 protein: CASSLARSATQETQYF; CDR3 DNA: TGTGCCAGCAGCTTAGCGCGCTCAGCGACCCAAGAGACCCAGTACTTC
J gene: TRBJ2-1; clone size: .; V gene: TRBV20-1; CDR3 length: 16; D gene: TRBD2; CDR3 protein: CSANSGTHSSYNEQFF; CDR3 DNA: TGCAGTGCAAATAGCGGGACCCATTCTTCCTACAATGAGCAGTTCTTC
J gene: TRBJ2-2; clone size: many; V gene: TRBV28; CDR3 length: 12; D gene: .; CDR3 protein: CASTGRAGELFF; CDR3 DNA: TGTGCCAGCACGGGGCGGGCCGGGGAGCTGTTTTTT
J gene: TRBJ2-1; clone size: .; V gene: TRBV12-3/TRBV12-4; CDR3 length: 13; D gene: .; CDR3 protein: CASSTTGTGEQFF; CDR3 DNA: TGTGCCAGCAGCACGACCGGGACTGGAGAGCAGTTCTTC
J gene: TRBJ2-5; clone size: .; V gene: TRBV20-1; CDR3 length: 18; D gene: TRBD1; CDR3 protein: CSARDPKRQGASQETQYF; CDR3 DNA: TGCAGTGCTAGAGATCCGAAGCGACAGGGGGCGAGCCAAGAGACCCAGTACTTC
J gene: TRBJ2-7; clone size: .; V gene: TRBV9; CDR3 length: 15; D gene: .; CDR3 protein: CASSVGLTGSYEQYF; CDR3 DNA: TGTGCCAGCAGCGTGGGACTTACCGGCTCCTACGAGCAGTACTTC
J gene: TRBJ1-2; clone size: few; V gene: TRBV10-2; CDR3 length: 12; D gene: .; CDR3 protein: CASSVADYGYTF; CDR3 DNA: TGCGCCAGCTCTGTCGCCGACTATGGCTACACCTTC
J gene: TRBJ2-4; clone size: .; V gene: TRBV20-1; CDR3 length: 22; D gene: TRBD1; CDR3 protein: CSARDHLNRGARYRGAKNIQYF; CDR3 DNA: TGCAGTGCTAGAGACCACTTAAACAGGGGGGCGAGGTACAGGGGAGCCAAAAACATTCAGTACTTC
J gene: TRBJ2-3; clone size: few; V gene: TRBV25-1; CDR3 length: 14; D gene: .; CDR3 protein: CASSVSGGRSTQYF; CDR3 DNA: TGTGCCAGCAGTGTATCCGGGGGGCGAAGTACGCAGTATTTT
J gene: TRBJ2-4; clone size: .; V gene: TRBV20-1; CDR3 length: 15; D gene: .; CDR3 protein: CSARIMREPKNIQYF; CDR3 DNA: TGCAGTGCTAGAATCATGAGGGAACCCAAAAACATTCAGTACTTC
J gene: TRBJ2-7; clone size: few; V gene: TRBV20-1; CDR3 length: 16; D gene: .; CDR3 protein: CSARVGKSGHTYEQYF; CDR3 DNA: TGCAGTGCTAGAGTCGGTAAAAGCGGGCACACCTACGAGCAGTACTTC
J gene: TRBJ2-7; clone size: many; V gene: TRBV12-3/TRBV12-4; CDR3 length: 14; D gene: .; CDR3 protein: CASSFHEDSYEQYF; CDR3 DNA: TGTGCCAGCAGTTTTCATGAGGACTCCTACGAGCAGTACTTC
J gene: TRBJ1-2; clone size: once; V gene: TRBV28; CDR3 length: 15; D gene: .; CDR3 protein: CASSPHLRDAGGYTF; CDR3 DNA: TGTGCCAGCAGTCCTCATCTAAGGGACGCTGGCGGCTACACCTTC
J gene: TRBJ2-7; clone size: few; V gene: TRBV18; CDR3 length: 15; D gene: .; CDR3 protein: CASSPTPVGSYEQYF; CDR3 DNA: TGTGCCAGCTCACCAACCCCAGTAGGGTCCTACGAGCAGTACTTC
J gene: TRBJ2-1; clone size: .; V gene: TRBV6-2/TRBV6-3; CDR3 length: 13; D gene: .; CDR3 protein: CASSNWTPYEQFF; CDR3 DNA: TGTGCCAGCAGTAACTGGACCCCATATGAGCAGTTCTTC
J gene: TRBJ2-5; clone size: few; V gene: TRBV7-7; CDR3 length: 14; D gene: .; CDR3 protein: CASKVEVSQETQYF; CDR3 DNA: TGTGCTAGCAAAGTGGAGGTCTCTCAAGAGACCCAGTACTTC
J gene: TRBJ1-5; clone size: few; V gene: TRBV12-3/TRBV12-4; CDR3 length: 13; D gene: .; CDR3 protein: CASSQRGYQPQHF; CDR3 DNA: TGTGCCAGCAGCCAAAGGGGCTATCAGCCCCAGCATTTT
J gene: TRBJ2-3; clone size: few; V gene: TRBV5-1; CDR3 length: 17; D gene: .; CDR3 protein: CASSLGQFSLGTLTQYF; CDR3 DNA: TGCGCCAGCAGCTTGGGACAGTTCTCTCTAGGGACCCTTACGCAGTATTTT
J gene: TRBJ2-1; clone size: few; V gene: TRBV12-3/TRBV12-4; CDR3 length: 18; D gene: TRBD1; CDR3 protein: CASRPGTGVSGVYNEQFF; CDR3 DNA: TGTGCCAGCAGACCCGGGACAGGCGTCTCGGGGGTCTACAATGAGCAGTTCTTC
J gene: TRBJ2-1; clone size: .; V gene: TRBV7-2; CDR3 length: 16; D gene: TRBD2; CDR3 protein: CASSLASSGSAGEQFF; CDR3 DNA: TGTGCCAGCAGCTTAGCGTCTAGCGGGAGTGCAGGAGAGCAGTTCTTC